This TCR beta chain stems from a study of T cells after yellow fever vaccination. Study-wide context: SMART-Seq v4 Ultra Low Input prepared the low-cell-number fractions. Study-level findings and limits: The secondary T-cell response peaked on day 5, not day 15, but was weaker.

Via MiXCR, TCRdb re-called the 5' RACE reads, giving one row per CDR3 protein. The sample has about 68,000 distinct CDR3 sequences, over 6.5% seen once. The sample holds many counts of this clonotype. Its cognate antigen is unknown. Germline values: CDR1 MNHEY, CDR2 SMNVEV (reference sequence). The CDR3 totals 15 residues. The V end was cut by 7 bases, the J end by 2 bases, with 16 bases between. The receptor was isolated from a man between 18 and 29 years old who received the YFV17D yellow fever vaccine. The chain couples TRBV27 to TRBJ2-3; weak D call: TRBD1 (6 bases). Sample: CD8+ T cells sorted from PBMCs, taken about 41 days after the first yellow fever vaccination. The CDR3: CASTLGADYTDTQYF. In DNA, the CDR3 is TGTGCCAGCACCTTGGGGGCAGACTACACAGATACGCAGTATTTT.